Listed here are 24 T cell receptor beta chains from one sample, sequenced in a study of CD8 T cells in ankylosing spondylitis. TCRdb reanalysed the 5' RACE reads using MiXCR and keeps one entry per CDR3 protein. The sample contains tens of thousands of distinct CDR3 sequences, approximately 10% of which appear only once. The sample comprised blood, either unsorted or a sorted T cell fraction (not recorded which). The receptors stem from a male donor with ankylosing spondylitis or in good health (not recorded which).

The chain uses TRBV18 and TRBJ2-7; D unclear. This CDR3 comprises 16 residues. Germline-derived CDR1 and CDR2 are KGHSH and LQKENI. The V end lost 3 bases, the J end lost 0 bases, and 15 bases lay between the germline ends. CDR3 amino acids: CASSPVYGLDSYEQYF. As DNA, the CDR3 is TGTGCCAGCTCACCGGTCTACGGTTTGGACTCCTACGAGCAGTACTTC.

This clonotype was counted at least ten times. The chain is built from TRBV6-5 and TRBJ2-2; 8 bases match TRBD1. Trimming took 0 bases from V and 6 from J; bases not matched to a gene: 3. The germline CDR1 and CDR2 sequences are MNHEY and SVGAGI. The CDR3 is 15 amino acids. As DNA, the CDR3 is TGTGCCAGCAGTTACTCAACAGGGGGAGCCGGGGAGCTGTTTTTT. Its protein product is CASSYSTGGAGELFF.

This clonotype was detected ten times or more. The CDR3 DNA is TGTGCCAGCAGCTTAGACCCCCCAGCTAGCGGAACGAGGGCGGATACGCAGTATTTT. Translated, it gives CASSLDPPASGTRADTQYF. V is TRBV11-3 and J is TRBJ2-3; 7 bases match TRBD2. The junction had 18 bases not matched to a gene; V was cut back by 0 bases and J by 6 bases. The length of the CDR3 is 19 residues. Germline V gene data show CDR1 as SGHNT and CDR2 as YENEEA.

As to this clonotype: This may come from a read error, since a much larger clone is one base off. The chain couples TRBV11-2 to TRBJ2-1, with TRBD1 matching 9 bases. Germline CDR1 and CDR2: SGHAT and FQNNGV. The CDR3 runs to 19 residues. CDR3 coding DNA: TGCGTCAGCAGCTTAGAACCGCGAGCAGCGACAGGGGGGGTTTTTGAGCAGTTCTTC. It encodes CVSSLEPRAATGGVFEQFF.

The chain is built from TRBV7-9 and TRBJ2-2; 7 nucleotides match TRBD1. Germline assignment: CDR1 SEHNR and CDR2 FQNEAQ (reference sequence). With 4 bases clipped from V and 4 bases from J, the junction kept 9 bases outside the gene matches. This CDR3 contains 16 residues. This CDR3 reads CASSSGTAKLTGELFF. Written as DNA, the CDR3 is TGTGCCAGCAGCTCCGGGACAGCGAAACTCACCGGGGAGCTGTTTTTT. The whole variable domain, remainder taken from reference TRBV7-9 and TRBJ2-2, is DTGVSQNPRHKITKRGQNVTFRCDPISEHNRLYWYRQTLGQGPEFLTYFQNEAQLEKSRLLSDRFSAERPKGSFSTLEIQRTEQGDSAMYLCASSSGTAKLTGELFFGEGSRLTVL.

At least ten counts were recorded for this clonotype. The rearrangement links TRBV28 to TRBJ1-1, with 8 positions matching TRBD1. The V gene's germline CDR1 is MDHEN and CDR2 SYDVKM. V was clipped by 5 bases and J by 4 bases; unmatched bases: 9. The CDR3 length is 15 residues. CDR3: CASSPPGQGSTEAFF. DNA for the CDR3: TGTGCCAGCAGTCCCCCTGGACAGGGTAGCACTGAAGCTTTCTTT.

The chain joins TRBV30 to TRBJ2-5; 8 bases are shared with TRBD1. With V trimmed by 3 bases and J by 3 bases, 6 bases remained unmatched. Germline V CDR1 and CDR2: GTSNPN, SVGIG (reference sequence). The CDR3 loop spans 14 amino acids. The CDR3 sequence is CAWSAPDREETQYF. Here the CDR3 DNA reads TGTGCCTGGAGCGCACCGGACAGGGAAGAGACCCAGTACTTC.

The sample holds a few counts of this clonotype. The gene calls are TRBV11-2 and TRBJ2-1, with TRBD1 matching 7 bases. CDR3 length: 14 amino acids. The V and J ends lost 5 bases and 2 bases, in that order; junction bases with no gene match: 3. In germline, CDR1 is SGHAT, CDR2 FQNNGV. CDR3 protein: CASSGDSTYNEQFF. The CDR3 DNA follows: TGTGCCAGCAGCGGGGACAGTACCTACAATGAGCAGTTCTTC.

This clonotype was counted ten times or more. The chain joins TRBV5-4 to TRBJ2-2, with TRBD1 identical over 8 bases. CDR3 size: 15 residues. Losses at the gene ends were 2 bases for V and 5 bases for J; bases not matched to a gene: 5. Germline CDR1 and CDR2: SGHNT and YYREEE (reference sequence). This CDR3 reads CASSFLQGGTGELFF. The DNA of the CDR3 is TGTGCCAGCAGCTTTTTACAGGGGGGAACCGGGGAGCTGTTTTTT.

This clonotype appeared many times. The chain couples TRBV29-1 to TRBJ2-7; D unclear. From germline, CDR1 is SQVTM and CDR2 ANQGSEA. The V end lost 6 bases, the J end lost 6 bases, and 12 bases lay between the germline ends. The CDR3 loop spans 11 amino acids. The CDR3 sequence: CSVMVSGEQYF. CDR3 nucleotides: TGCAGCGTCATGGTCAGTGGCGAGCAGTACTTC.

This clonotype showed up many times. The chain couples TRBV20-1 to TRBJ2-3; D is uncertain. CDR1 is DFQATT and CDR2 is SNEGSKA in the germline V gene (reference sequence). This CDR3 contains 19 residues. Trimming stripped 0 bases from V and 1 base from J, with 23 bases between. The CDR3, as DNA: TGCAGTGCTAGAGATCCGGTAATGATCGGTGGGTTAGGCACAGATACGCAGTATTTT. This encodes CSARDPVMIGGLGTDTQYF.

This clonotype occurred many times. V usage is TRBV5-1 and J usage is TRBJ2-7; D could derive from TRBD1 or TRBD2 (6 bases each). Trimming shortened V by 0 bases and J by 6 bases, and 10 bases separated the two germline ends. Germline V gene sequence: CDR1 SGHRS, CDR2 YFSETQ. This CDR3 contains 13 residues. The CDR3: CASSLARGPEQYF. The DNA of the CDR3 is TGCGCCAGCAGCTTGGCCCGGGGGCCCGAGCAGTACTTC.

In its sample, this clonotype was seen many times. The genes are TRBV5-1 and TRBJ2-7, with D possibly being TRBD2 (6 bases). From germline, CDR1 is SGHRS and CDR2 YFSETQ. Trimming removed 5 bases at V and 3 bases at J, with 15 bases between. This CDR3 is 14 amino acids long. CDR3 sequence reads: CASRSGLGLYEQYF. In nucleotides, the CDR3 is TGCGCCAGCAGAAGCGGGCTCGGGCTCTACGAGCAGTACTTC.

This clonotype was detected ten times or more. CDR3 protein: CSVDGWGSDYGYTF. The CDR3 bases are TGCAGCGTTGATGGGTGGGGCTCAGACTATGGCTACACCTTC. This chain joins TRBV29-1 and TRBJ1-2, with D perhaps TRBD1 (5 bases). The V gene's germline CDR1 is SQVTM and CDR2 ANQGSEA. The CDR3 contains 14 residues. Trimming pared 3 bases from V and 3 bases from J, leaving 14 bases between.

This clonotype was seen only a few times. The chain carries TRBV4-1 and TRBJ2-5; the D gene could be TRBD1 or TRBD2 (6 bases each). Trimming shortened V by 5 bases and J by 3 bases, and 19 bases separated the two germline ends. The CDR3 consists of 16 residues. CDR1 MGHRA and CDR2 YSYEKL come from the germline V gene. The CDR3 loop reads CASSESGGRGKETQYF. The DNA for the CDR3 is TGCGCCAGCAGCGAATCCGGGGGCCGGGGAAAAGAGACCCAGTACTTC.

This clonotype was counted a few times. The CDR3 sequence: CASSIHRDEQYF. The CDR3 nucleotides read TGTGCCAGCAGTATACACCGGGACGAGCAGTACTTC. The chain employs TRBV6-1 and TRBJ2-7, with D unresolved. CDR1 and CDR2 from the germline V gene are MNHNS and SASEGT. Trimming took 5 bases from V and 5 from J, leaving 10 bases between them. CDR3 size: 12 residues.

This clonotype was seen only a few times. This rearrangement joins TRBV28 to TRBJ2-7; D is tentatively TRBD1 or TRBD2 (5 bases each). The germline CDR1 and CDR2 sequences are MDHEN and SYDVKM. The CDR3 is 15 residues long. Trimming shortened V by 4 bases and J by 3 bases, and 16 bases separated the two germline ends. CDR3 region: CASSSPFGARYEQYF. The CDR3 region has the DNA TGTGCCAGCAGTTCCCCGTTCGGGGCGCGCTACGAGCAGTACTTC.

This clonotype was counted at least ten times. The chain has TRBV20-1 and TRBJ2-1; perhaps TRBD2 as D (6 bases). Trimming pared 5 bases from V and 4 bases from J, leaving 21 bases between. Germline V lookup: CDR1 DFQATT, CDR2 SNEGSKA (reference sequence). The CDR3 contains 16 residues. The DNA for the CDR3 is TGCAGTGCTCAACCACTAACGGGGGAGGAATACAATGAGCAGTTCTTC. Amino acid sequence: CSAQPLTGEEYNEQFF.

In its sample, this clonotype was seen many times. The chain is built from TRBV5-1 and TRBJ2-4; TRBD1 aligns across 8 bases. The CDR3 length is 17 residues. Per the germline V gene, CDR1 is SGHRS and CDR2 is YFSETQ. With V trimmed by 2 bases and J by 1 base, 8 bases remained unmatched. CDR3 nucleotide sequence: TGCGCCAGCAGCTTATACCGGACAGGGCTGGCCAAAAACATTCAGTACTTC. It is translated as CASSLYRTGLAKNIQYF.

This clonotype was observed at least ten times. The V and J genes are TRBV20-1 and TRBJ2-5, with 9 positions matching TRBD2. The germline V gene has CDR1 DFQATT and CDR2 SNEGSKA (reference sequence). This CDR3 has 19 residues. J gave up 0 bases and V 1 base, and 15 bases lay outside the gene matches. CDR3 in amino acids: CSARGIGGGASLNQETQYF. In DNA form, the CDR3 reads TGCAGTGCTAGAGGGATCGGCGGGGGGGCCAGTCTAAACCAAGAGACCCAGTACTTC.

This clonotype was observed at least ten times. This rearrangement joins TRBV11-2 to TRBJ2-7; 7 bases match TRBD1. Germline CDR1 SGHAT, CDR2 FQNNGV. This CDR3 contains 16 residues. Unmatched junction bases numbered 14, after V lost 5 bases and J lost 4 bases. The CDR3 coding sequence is TGTGCCAGCAGCCACGCAGGGGTACAGGGGAGTTACGAGCAGTACTTC. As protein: CASSHAGVQGSYEQYF.

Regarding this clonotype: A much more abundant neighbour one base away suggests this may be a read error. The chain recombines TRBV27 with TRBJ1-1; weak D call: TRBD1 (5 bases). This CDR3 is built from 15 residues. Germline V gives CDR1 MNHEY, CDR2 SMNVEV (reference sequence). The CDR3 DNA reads TGTGCCAGCAGTTTCGGACCCCAAAGGGGCACTGTAGCTTTCTTT. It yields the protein CASSFGPQRGTVAFF.

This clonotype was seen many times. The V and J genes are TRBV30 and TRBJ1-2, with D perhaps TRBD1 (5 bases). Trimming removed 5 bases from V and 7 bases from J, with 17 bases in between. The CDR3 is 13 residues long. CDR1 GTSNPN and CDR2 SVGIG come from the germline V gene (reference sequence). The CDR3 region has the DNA TGTGCCTGGGACCAAAGAGGGGACGCTGGCTACACCTTC. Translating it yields CAWDQRGDAGYTF.

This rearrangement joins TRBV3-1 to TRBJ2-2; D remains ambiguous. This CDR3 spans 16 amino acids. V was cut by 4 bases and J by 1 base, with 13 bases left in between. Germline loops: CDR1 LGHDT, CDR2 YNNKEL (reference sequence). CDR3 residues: CASSRPKMGNTGELFF. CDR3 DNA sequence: TGTGCCAGCAGCCGCCCAAAAATGGGGAACACCGGGGAGCTGTTTTTT.